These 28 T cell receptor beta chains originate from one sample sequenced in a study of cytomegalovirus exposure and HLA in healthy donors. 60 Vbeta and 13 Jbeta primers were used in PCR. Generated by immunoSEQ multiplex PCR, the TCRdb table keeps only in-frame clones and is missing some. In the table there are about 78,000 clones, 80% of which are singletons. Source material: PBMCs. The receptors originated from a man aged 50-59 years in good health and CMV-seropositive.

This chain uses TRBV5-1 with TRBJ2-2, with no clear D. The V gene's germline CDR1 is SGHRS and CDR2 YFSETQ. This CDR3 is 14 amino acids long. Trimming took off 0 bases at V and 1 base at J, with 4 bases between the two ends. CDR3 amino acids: CASSLGQNTGELFF. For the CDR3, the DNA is TGCGCCAGCAGCTTGGGACAGAACACCGGGGAGCTGTTTTTT.

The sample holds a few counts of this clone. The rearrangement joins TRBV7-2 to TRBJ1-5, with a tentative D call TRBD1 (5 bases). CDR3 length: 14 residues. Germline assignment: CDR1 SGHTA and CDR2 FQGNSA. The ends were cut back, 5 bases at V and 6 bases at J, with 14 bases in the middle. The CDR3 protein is CASSRDLTGQPQHF. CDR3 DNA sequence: TGTGCCAGCAGCCGAGACCTTACAGGTCAGCCCCAGCATTTT.

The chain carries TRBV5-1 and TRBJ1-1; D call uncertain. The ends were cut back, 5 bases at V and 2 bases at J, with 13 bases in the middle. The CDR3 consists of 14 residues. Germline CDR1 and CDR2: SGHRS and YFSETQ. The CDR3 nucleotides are TGCGCCAGCAGAGTGCAGGCAGGCAACACTGAAGCTTTCTTT. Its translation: CASRVQAGNTEAFF.

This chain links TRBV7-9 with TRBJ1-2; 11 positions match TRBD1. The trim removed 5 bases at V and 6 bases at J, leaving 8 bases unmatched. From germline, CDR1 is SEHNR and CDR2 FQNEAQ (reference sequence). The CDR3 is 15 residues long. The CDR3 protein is CASSQGTGGNNGYTF. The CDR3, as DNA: TGTGCCAGCAGCCAGGGGACAGGGGGAAACAATGGCTACACCTTC.

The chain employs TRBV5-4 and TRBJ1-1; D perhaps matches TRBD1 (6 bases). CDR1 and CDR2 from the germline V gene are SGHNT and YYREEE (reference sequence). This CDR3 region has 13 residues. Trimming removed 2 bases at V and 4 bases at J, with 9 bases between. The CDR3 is CASSFRGGTEAFF. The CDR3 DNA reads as TGTGCCAGCAGCTTCAGGGGCGGCACTGAAGCTTTCTTT.

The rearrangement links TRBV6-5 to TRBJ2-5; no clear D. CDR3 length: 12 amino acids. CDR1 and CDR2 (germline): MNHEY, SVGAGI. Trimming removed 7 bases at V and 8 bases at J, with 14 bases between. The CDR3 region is CASNLPGSTQYF. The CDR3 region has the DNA TGTGCCAGCAACCTCCCCGGTAGTACCCAGTACTTC.

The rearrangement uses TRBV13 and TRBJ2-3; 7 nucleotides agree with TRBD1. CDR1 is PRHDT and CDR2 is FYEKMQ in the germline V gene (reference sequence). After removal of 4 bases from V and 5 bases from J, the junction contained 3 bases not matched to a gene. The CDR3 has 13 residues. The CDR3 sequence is CASSSNRGDTQYF. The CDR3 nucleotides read TGTGCCAGCAGCTCTAACAGGGGAGATACGCAGTATTTT. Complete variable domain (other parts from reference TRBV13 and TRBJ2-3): AAGVIQSPRHLIKEKRETATLKCYPIPRHDTVYWYQQGPGQDPQFLISFYEKMQSDKGSIPDRFSAQQFSDYHSELNMSSLELGDSALYFCASSSNRGDTQYFGPGTRLTVL.

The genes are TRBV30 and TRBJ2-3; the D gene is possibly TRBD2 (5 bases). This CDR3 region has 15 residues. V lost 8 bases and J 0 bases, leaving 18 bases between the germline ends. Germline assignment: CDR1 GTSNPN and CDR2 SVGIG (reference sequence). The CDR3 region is CATGRTPLSTDTQYF. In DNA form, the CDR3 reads TGTGCCACGGGGAGAACACCTCTTAGCACAGATACGCAGTATTTT.

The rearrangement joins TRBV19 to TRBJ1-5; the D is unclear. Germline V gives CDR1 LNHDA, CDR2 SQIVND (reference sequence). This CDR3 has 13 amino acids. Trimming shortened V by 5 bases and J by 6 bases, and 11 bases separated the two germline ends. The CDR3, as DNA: TGTGCCAGTAGTCGTGGAGGCATTCAGCCCCAGCATTTT. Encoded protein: CASSRGGIQPQHF.

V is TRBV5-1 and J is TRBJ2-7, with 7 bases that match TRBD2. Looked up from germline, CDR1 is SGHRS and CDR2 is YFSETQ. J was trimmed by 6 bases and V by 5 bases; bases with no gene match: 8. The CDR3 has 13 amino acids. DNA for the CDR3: TGCGCCAGCAGGCCCCAACCGGGGGGCGAGCAGTACTTC. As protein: CASRPQPGGEQYF.

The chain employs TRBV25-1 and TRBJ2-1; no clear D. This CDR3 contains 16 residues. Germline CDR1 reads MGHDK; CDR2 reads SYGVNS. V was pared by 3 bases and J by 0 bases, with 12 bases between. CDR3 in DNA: TGTGCCAGCAGTGATGTTAGCCCCCGCTCCTACAATGAGCAGTTCTTC. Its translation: CASSDVSPRSYNEQFF.

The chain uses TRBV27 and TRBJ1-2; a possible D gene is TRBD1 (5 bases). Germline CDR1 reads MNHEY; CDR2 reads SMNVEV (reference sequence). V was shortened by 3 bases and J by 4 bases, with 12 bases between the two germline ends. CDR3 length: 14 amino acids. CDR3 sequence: CASSFWGGGYGYTF. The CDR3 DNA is TGTGCCAGCAGTTTTTGGGGGGGTGGCTATGGCTACACCTTC.

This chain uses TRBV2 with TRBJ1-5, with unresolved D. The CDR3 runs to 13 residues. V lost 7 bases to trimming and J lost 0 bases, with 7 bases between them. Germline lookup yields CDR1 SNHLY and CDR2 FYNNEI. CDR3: CASMEISNQPQHF. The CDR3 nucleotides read TGTGCCAGCATGGAGATTAGCAATCAGCCCCAGCATTTT.

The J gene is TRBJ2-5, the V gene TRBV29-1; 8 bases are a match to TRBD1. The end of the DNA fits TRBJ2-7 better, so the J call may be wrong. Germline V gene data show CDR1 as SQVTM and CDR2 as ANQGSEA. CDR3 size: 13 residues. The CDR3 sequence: CSVDGTGSREQYF. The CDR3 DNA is TGCAGCGTTGATGGGACAGGATCACGCGAGCAGTACTTC.

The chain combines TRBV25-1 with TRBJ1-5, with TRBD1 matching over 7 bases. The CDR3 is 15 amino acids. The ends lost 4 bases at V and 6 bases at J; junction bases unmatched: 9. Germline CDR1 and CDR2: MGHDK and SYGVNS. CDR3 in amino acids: CASSARQGSCQPQHF. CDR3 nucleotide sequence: TGTGCCAGCAGTGCACGACAGGGAAGCTGTCAGCCCCAGCATTTT.

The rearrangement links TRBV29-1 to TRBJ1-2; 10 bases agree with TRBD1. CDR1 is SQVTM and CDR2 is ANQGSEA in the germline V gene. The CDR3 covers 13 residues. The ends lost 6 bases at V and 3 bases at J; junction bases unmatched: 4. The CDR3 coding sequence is TGCAGCGTGGGACAGGGGACGGACTATGGCTACACCTTC. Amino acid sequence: CSVGQGTDYGYTF.

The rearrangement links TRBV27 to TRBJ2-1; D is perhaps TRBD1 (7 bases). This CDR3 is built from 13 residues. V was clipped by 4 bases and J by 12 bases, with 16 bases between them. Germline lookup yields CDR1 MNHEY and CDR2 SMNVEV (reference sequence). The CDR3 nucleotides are TGTGCCAGCAGTTCCTTACAGGGGACTGGGCAGTTCTTC. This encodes CASSSLQGTGQFF.

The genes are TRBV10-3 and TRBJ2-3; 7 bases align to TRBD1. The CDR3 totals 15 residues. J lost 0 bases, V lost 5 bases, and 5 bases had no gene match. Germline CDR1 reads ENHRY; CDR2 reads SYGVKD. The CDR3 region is CAISLRDSSTDTQYF. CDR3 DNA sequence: TGTGCCATCAGTCTAAGGGACAGTAGCACAGATACGCAGTATTTT.

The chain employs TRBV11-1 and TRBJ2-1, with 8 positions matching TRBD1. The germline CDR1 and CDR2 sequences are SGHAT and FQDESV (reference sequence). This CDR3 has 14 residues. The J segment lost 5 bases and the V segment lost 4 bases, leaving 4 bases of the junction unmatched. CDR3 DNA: TGTGCCAGCAGCTCGGGACAGGTCGACAATGAGCAGTTCTTC. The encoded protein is CASSSGQVDNEQFF.

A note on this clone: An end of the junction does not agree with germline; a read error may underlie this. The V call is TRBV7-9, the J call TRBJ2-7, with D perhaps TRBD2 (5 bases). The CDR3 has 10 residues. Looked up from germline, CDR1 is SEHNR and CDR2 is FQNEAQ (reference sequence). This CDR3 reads CSSGTYEQYF. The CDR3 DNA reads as TGTTCCAGCGGCACCTACGAGCAGTACTTC.

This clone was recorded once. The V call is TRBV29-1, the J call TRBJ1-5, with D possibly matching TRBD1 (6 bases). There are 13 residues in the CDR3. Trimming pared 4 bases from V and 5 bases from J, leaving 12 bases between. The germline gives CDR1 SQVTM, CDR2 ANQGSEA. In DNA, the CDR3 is TGCAGCGTTGTGGGGGGGGCCCATCAGCCCCAGCATTTT. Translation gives CSVVGGAHQPQHF.

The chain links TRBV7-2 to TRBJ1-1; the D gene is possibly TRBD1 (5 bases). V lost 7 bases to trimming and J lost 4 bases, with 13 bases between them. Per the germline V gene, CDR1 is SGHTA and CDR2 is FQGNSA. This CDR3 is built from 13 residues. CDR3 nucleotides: TGTGCCAGCAACAGGCAGGGCTCCACTGAAGCTTTCTTT. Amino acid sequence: CASNRQGSTEAFF.

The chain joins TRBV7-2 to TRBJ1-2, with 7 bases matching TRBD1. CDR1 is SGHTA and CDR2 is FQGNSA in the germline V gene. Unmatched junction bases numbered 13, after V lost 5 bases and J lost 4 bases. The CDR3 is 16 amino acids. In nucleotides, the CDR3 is TGTGCCAGCAGCCCCGGCCTATTCGGACAGGTCTATGGCTACACCTTC. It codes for CASSPGLFGQVYGYTF.

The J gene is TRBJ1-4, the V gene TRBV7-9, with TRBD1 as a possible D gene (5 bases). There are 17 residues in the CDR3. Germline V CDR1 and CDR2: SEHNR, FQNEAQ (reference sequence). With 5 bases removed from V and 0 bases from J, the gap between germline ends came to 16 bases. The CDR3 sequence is CASSPPVTGATNEKLFF. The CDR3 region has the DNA TGTGCCAGCAGCCCACCGGTAACGGGGGCAACTAATGAAAAACTGTTTTTT.

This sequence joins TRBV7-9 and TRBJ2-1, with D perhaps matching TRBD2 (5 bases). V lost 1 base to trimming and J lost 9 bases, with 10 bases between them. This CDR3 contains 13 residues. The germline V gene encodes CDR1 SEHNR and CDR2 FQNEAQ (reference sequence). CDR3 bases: TGTGCCAGCAGCTTAGGAGGGTTGGTTGAGCAGTTCTTC. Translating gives CASSLGGLVEQFF. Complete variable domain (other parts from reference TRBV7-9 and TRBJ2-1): DTGVSQNPRHKITKRGQNVTFRCDPISEHNRLYWYRQTLGQGPEFLTYFQNEAQLEKSRLLSDRFSAERPKGSFSTLEIQRTEQGDSAMYLCASSLGGLVEQFFGPGTRLTVL.

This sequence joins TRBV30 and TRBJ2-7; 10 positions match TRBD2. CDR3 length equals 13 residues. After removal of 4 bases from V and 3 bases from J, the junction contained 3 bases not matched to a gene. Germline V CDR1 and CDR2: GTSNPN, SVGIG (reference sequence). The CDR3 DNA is TGTGCCTGGAATCAGCGGGAGGGCTACGAGCAGTACTTC. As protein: CAWNQREGYEQYF. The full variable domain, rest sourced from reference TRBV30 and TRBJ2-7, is SQTIHQWPATLVQPVGSPLSLECTVEGTSNPNLYWYRQAAGRGLQLLFYSVGIGQISSEVPQNLSASRPQDRQFILSSKKLLLSDSGFYLCAWNQREGYEQYFGPGTRLTVT.

CDR3 DNA sequence: TGTGCCAGCAGACAACTAGGGGGAAACTATGGCTACACCTTC. As protein: CASRQLGGNYGYTF. V gene TRBV27 combines with J gene TRBJ1-2, with D tentatively TRBD1 (6 bases). The length of the CDR3 is 14 residues. With 6 bases removed from V and 2 bases from J, the gap between germline ends came to 13 bases. Germline CDR1 is MNHEY and CDR2 is SMNVEV (reference sequence).

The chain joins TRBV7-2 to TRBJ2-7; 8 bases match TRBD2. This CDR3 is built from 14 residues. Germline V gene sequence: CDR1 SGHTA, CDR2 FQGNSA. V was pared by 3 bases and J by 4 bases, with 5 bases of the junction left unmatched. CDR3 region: CASSFREGRYEQYF. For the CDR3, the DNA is TGTGCCAGCAGCTTTCGGGAGGGCCGGTACGAGCAGTACTTC.